This T cell receptor beta chain is from a study of T cells in Graves' hyperthyroidism and ophthalmopathy. Hyperthyroidism was newly diagnosed in patients aged 18 to 65 (duration under 2 months). Uncontrolled infection, other autoimmune disease, pregnancy or lactation excluded patients. Trimming took off 0 bases at V and 8 bases at J, with 4 bases between the two ends. Germline loops: CDR1 LGHDT, CDR2 YNNKEL (reference sequence). The CDR3 is made up of 11 amino acids. Researchers took RNA transcripts and amplified the TCR beta CDR3 regions from them. When the TCR CDR3 underwent first-round RT-PCR, the HTBI primer set was used. TCRdb reprocessed the multiplex PCR reads with MiXCR, giving one entry per CDR3 protein. Here the sample spans approximately 370,000 distinct CDR3 sequences, just under 15% being singletons. This clonotype was seen ten or more times.

The genes are TRBV3-1 and TRBJ1-1, with no clear D. The clonotype was recovered from a woman in her 30s with Graves' hyperthyroidism. Material for sequencing was blood. The CDR3 DNA reads as TGTGCCAGCAGCCAAGAGGCAGAAGCTTTCTTT. This codes for CASSQEAEAFF. Together with reference TRBV3-1 and TRBJ1-1, the CDR3 gives the full variable domain: DTAVSQTPKYLVTQMGNDKSIKCEQNLGHDTMYWYKQDSKKFLKIMFSYNNKELIINETVPNRFSPKSPDKAHLNLHINSLELGDSAVYFCASSQEAEAFFGQGTRLTVV.